A selection of T cell receptor beta chains follows, all from one sample in a study of control samples from healthy donors and cancer patients. Repertoires were generated with immunoSEQ multiplex PCR, while TCRdb's copy carries only in-frame clones and drops some. The sample includes under 75,000 clones, 75% to 85% of them seen just once. What was sequenced was blood. The receptors shown here come from a man aged 35 to 55 in good health. The CDR3 runs from the conserved cysteine through the conserved F or W. The D gene is left open where the match is weak. Size is stated for part of the rows, as once, few or many counts, or as a class when the clone is expanded.

>.|.|TRBJ2-7|TRBV29-1|10
CSVLVYEQYF
TGCAGCGTTCTTGTCTACGAGCAGTACTTC
>.|few|TRBJ2-6|TRBV6-2/TRBV6-3|14
CASSSDSGANVLTF
TGTGCCAGCAGCTCAGACTCTGGGGCCAACGTCCTGACTTTC
>.|.|TRBJ2-7|TRBV6-5|13
CASILGGNYEQYF
.
>.|.|TRBJ1-1|TRBV28|14
CASTPPVRRTEAFF
TGTGCCAGCACCCCGCCGGTGAGAAGGACTGAAGCTTTCTTT
>TRBD1|.|TRBJ2-1|TRBV5-1|15
CASRAGQGDYNEQFF
TGCGCCAGCAGGGCGGGACAGGGGGACTACAATGAGCAGTTCTTC
>TRBD2|.|TRBJ2-1|TRBV5-6|17
CASSLDGAGASYNEQFF
TGTGCCAGCAGCTTGGACGGAGCGGGAGCGTCCTACAATGAGCAGTTCTTC
>.|.|TRBJ2-2|TRBV19|14
CASSIGPPPGELFF
TGTGCCAGTAGTATAGGCCCACCCCCCGGGGAGCTGTTTTTT
>.|.|TRBJ1-1|TRBV7-9|14
CASSLVMEGTEAFF
TGTGCCAGCAGCTTAGTGATGGAAGGGACTGAAGCTTTCTTT
>TRBD2|.|TRBJ2-1|TRBV14|15
CASSPETGGYNEQFF
TGTGCCAGCAGCCCTGAAACGGGGGGTTACAATGAGCAGTTCTTC
>.|.|TRBJ2-5|TRBV11-2|13
CASSGGAAGTQYF
TGTGCCAGCAGCGGGGGGGCCGCTGGGACCCAGTACTTC
>TRBD2|few|TRBJ2-4|TRBV24-1|16
CATSDGGLAGKNIQYF
TGTGCCACCAGTGATGGGGGACTAGCGGGTAAAAACATTCAGTACTTC
>.|.|TRBJ1-2|TRBV6-1|14
CASSENVRSFGYTF
TGTGCCAGCAGTGAAAATGTCAGGTCTTTTGGCTACACCTTC
>.|.|TRBJ1-5|TRBV7-9|14
CASSLGTTSQPQHF
TGTGCCAGCAGCTTAGGGACAACGTCTCAGCCCCAGCATTTT
>TRBD1|.|TRBJ2-7|TRBV18|17
CASSLPPGTGSSNEQYF
TGTGCCAGCTCACTGCCCCCCGGGACAGGGAGTTCCAACGAGCAGTACTTC
>TRBD1|.|TRBJ2-2|TRBV25-1|17
CASSAQPGQGNTGELFF
TGTGCCAGCAGTGCCCAACCGGGACAGGGGAACACCGGGGAGCTGTTTTTT
>TRBD2|.|TRBJ2-1|TRBV28|16
CASSSGLAGGLGEQFF
TGTGCCAGCAGTTCAGGACTAGCGGGCGGCCTCGGCGAGCAGTTCTTC
>.|few|TRBJ1-1|TRBV29-1|13
CSVEVGQGTEAFF
TGCAGCGTTGAAGTCGGCCAAGGGACTGAAGCTTTCTTT
>TRBD1|.|TRBJ2-2|TRBV28|16
CASSFDRGRTTGELFF
TGTGCCAGCAGTTTCGACAGGGGGCGGACCACCGGGGAGCTGTTTTTT
>.|.|TRBJ2-7|TRBV6-2/TRBV6-3|15
CASSSTAGDTYEQYF
TGTGCCAGCAGTTCAACGGCGGGGGACACCTACGAGCAGTACTTC
>.|.|TRBJ2-5|TRBV24-1|12
CATNSREETQYF
TGTGCCACCAACAGTCGAGAAGAGACCCAGTACTTC
>.|.|TRBJ1-4|TRBV4-3|15
CASSQAPGDGEKLFF
TGCGCCAGCAGCCAAGCTCCAGGGGATGGCGAAAAACTGTTTTTT
>.|.|TRBJ2-6|TRBV19|18
CASSHRGGYSSGANVLTF
TGTGCCAGTAGTCATCGGGGAGGTTATAGCTCTGGGGCCAACGTCCTGACTTTC